This T cell receptor (beta chain) comes out of a study of cytomegalovirus exposure and HLA in healthy donors. Study-level background: Approximately 85 million unique TCRs from HLA-typed donors were held in an early data release. Whole-study findings and limits: The listing of 150 or so TCR beta chains classed them as cytomegalovirus-associated.

Researchers ran the PCR with 60 Vbeta and 13 Jbeta primers. Method: immunoSEQ multiplex PCR; TCRdb's copy keeps in-frame clones and lacks some. The table includes about 140,000 clones, 70% to 80% detected once. This CDR3 is built from 16 residues. Germline V gene lookup returns CDR1 SGHTA and CDR2 FQGNSA. Trimming cost V 5 bases and J 2 bases; bases outside gene matches: 9. As to this clone: Antigen: not known.

The rearrangement joins TRBV7-2 to TRBJ1-5; 7 nucleotides agree with TRBD1. The sequence was obtained from a woman aged 18 to 35 in good health and CMV-seropositive. The sequencing sample was made of PBMCs. CDR3 bases: TGTGCCAGCAGCCGAACGACAGGGCATGGCAATCAGCCCCAGCATTTT. This translates into CASSRTTGHGNQPQHF.